The rows below give T cell receptor beta chains drawn from one sample of a study of T cell clones after liver transplantation. TCRdb's table, derived via immunoSEQ multiplex PCR, lists solely in-frame clones and lacks some. Here the sample spans 15,000 to 20,000 clones, around 87% being singletons. Source: CD8+ T cells from blood, taken 45 to 46 months after liver transplant. Source of these receptors: a human patient who received a liver transplant. Some T cells may be the graft donor's. Each CDR3 is given with its conserved first and last residue. The D gene is left open where the match is weak. Only part of the rows carry a size: once, few, many, or a class if the clone is expanded.

CDR3,DNA,V,J,length,D,size
CASSPAGTDYEQYF,TGTGCCAGTAGTCCCGCCGGGACAGACTACGAGCAGTACTTC,TRBV19,TRBJ2-7,14,TRBD1,-
CASSSRWTSGLYEQYF,TGCGCCAGCAGCTCAAGATGGACTAGCGGTCTCTACGAGCAGTACTTC,TRBV4-3,TRBJ2-7,16,TRBD2,-
CASSQATGPNTGELFF,TGCGCCAGCAGCCAAGCGACCGGGCCTAACACCGGGGAGCTGTTTTTT,TRBV4-1,TRBJ2-2,16,-,once
CASSLTGQTDTQYF,TGCGCCAGCAGCCTGACAGGGCAGACAGATACGCAGTATTTT,TRBV5-1,TRBJ2-3,14,TRBD1,-
CASSFGNTGELFF,TGTGCCAGCAGCTTTGGGAACACCGGGGAGCTGTTTTTT,TRBV7-9,TRBJ2-2,13,-,-
CASSLWSGRERETQYF,TGCGCCAGCAGCTTGTGGTCCGGGAGGGAGAGGGAGACCCAGTACTTC,TRBV5-1,TRBJ2-5,16,TRBD2,-
CASSQTGGRTEAFF,TGTGCCAGCAGCCAAACAGGGGGCCGGACTGAAGCTTTCTTT,TRBV7-9,TRBJ1-1,14,TRBD1,-
CASSFASSPSYEQYF,TGTGCCAGCAGTTTTGCCAGTTCGCCCTCCTACGAGCAGTACTTC,TRBV28,TRBJ2-7,15,-,-
CASRIAGGNEQFF,TGCGCCAGCAGGATAGCGGGAGGGAATGAGCAGTTCTTC,TRBV4-1,TRBJ2-1,13,TRBD2,-
CASSLYPDNSYEQYF,TGTGCCAGCAGTTTATACCCGGACAACTCCTACGAGCAGTACTTC,TRBV27,TRBJ2-7,15,-,-
CASSSIATSGFAEETQYF,TGTGCCAGCAGCTCAATAGCGACTAGCGGGTTCGCGGAAGAGACCCAGTACTTC,TRBV7-8,TRBJ2-5,18,TRBD2,once
CASRAYGGATYGYTF,TGTGCCAGCAGGGCCTATGGGGGCGCAACCTATGGCTACACCTTC,TRBV5-6,TRBJ1-2,15,-,-
CASSLEGQGNTEAFF,TGCGCCAGCAGCTTGGAAGGACAGGGGAACACTGAAGCTTTCTTT,TRBV5-1,TRBJ1-1,15,TRBD1,-
CASSPRTGSNEQFF,TGTGCCAGCAGCCCCCGGACAGGATCGAATGAGCAGTTCTTC,TRBV9,TRBJ2-1,14,TRBD1,-
CASSGTGAWDEQYF,TGTGCCAGCAGTGGGACAGGGGCCTGGGACGAGCAGTACTTC,TRBV2,TRBJ2-7,14,TRBD1,-
CASSPPGAYGYTF,TGTGCCAGCAGTCCCCCAGGGGCCTATGGCTACACCTTC,TRBV27,TRBJ1-2,13,-,-
CASSGGYSNQPQHF,TGTGCCAGCAGCGGGGGTTATAGCAATCAGCCCCAGCATTTT,TRBV9,TRBJ1-5,14,-,-
CASSFTNTPYEQYF,TGTGCCAGCAGCTTCACTAACACACCTTACGAGCAGTACTTC,TRBV5-6,TRBJ2-7,14,-,once
CASSPTGQKQYF,TGTGCCAGCAGCCCGACAGGGCAAAAGCAGTACTTC,TRBV27,TRBJ2-7,12,TRBD1,few
CASSYLTRAGANVLTF,TGTGCCAGCAGTTACCTGACTAGAGCTGGGGCCAACGTCCTGACTTTC,TRBV6-5,TRBJ2-6,16,-,once
CASSSSAGSYEQYF,TGTGCCAGTAGCTCCTCCGCGGGATCCTACGAGCAGTACTTC,TRBV19,TRBJ2-7,14,-,few
CSVGTPGEQYF,TGCAGCGTAGGGACTCCTGGAGAGCAGTACTTC,TRBV29-1,TRBJ2-7,11,-,-
CASSGLAGWYEQFF,TGTGCCAGTAGCGGTCTAGCGGGTTGGTATGAGCAGTTCTTC,TRBV19,TRBJ2-1,14,TRBD2,once
CASSQVRAEQETQYF,TGTGCCAGCAGCCAAGTGAGGGCAGAACAAGAGACCCAGTACTTC,TRBV14,TRBJ2-5,15,-,-
CASSLGGTVGNEQYF,TGTGCCAGCAGTTTAGGCGGGACAGTCGGCAACGAGCAGTACTTC,TRBV27,TRBJ2-7,15,-,-
CASSLFPGQSYEQYF,TGTGCCAGCAGTTTATTTCCAGGACAGTCCTACGAGCAGTACTTC,TRBV27,TRBJ2-7,15,-,-
CASSETGGSGANVLTF,TGTGCCAGCAGTGAAACAGGGGGCTCTGGGGCCAACGTCCTGACTTTC,TRBV25-1,TRBJ2-6,16,TRBD1,-
CASSDRDRGLATNEKLFF,TGTGCCAGCAGCGACCGGGACAGGGGGCTCGCAACTAATGAAAAACTGTTTTTT,TRBV5-6,TRBJ1-4,18,TRBD1,-
CASSDEAGWGVRSYNEQFF,TGTGCCAGCAGTGATGAAGCAGGTTGGGGCGTCCGCTCCTACAATGAGCAGTTCTTC,TRBV6-1,TRBJ2-1,19,-,-
CASSSLDGTLISTDTQYF,TGTGCCAGCAGTTCTCTGGACGGAACGCTTATTAGCACAGATACGCAGTATTTT,TRBV27,TRBJ2-3,18,-,-
CSVAAVDWNTGELFF,TGCAGCGTTGCAGCCGTCGACTGGAACACCGGGGAGCTGTTTTTT,TRBV29-1,TRBJ2-2,15,-,-
CASSSSFDQYF,TGTGCCAGCAGCTCCTCGTTTGACCAGTACTTC,TRBV7-9,TRBJ2-5,11,-,-
CASSLDWNGYTF,TGTGCCAGCAGCTTGGACTGGAATGGCTACACCTTC,TRBV5-4,TRBJ1-2,12,-,-
CASGGTGLAKNIQYF,TGTGCCAGCGGGGGGACAGGGCTAGCCAAAAACATTCAGTACTTC,TRBV25-1,TRBJ2-4,15,TRBD1,-
CASSSGLRPGELFF,TGCGCCAGCAGCTCGGGACTACGGCCCGGGGAGCTGTTTTTT,TRBV10-1,TRBJ2-2,14,TRBD2,once
CASSDGTSWDYNEQFF,TGTGCCAGCAGTGATGGGACTAGTTGGGATTACAATGAGCAGTTCTTC,TRBV6-1,TRBJ2-1,16,TRBD2,-
CAWSVGGRQETQYF,TGTGCCTGGTCAGTAGGAGGGAGACAAGAGACCCAGTACTTC,TRBV30,TRBJ2-5,14,-,-
CASSSTTGASYEQYF,TGTGCCAGCAGCTCTACGACGGGGGCCTCCTACGAGCAGTACTTC,TRBV7-9,TRBJ2-7,15,-,-
CASTTLASGYGYTF,TGTGCCAGCACCACATTGGCGTCCGGCTATGGCTACACCTTC,TRBV28,TRBJ1-2,14,-,-
CASSSVRRGRPIYEQYF,TGTGCCAGCAGCTCCGTCCGGCGGGGCCGCCCAATCTACGAGCAGTACTTC,TRBV28,TRBJ2-7,17,-,-
CASSSSGELFF,TGTGCCAGCTCCAGTAGCGGGGAGCTGTTTTTT,TRBV19,TRBJ2-2,11,-,-
CASSLDSDSSWTTDTQYF,TGTGCCAGCAGCTTAGATTCGGACAGCTCCTGGACCACAGATACGCAGTATTTT,TRBV11-3,TRBJ2-3,18,-,-
CASSLKYQPQHF,TGTGCCAGCAGCTTGAAATATCAGCCCCAGCATTTT,TRBV5-6,TRBJ1-5,12,-,-
CASSVGGTTEAFF,TGTGCCAGCAGCGTAGGAGGGACCACTGAAGCTTTCTTT,TRBV9,TRBJ1-1,13,-,-